The TCR beta chain under discussion was sequenced for a study of cytomegalovirus exposure and HLA in healthy donors. Study-wide points: High sensitivity and specificity were reportedly achieved when the classifier diagnosed cytomegalovirus status.

Donors were ostensibly healthy at sampling, although undocumented immune exposures were probable. V dropped 1 base and J dropped 2; count of bases not matched to a gene: 6. This CDR3 has 15 amino acids. Per germline, CDR1 SGHRS and CDR2 YFSETQ. Worth noting for this clone: Its antigen is as yet unknown.

Primers included in the PCR were 60 Vbeta and 13 Jbeta primers. Some clones are missing from TCRdb's copy, which holds only in-frame ones; the method was immunoSEQ multiplex PCR. Among 120,000 to 150,000 clones listed, 82% were seen once. V gene TRBV5-1 combines with J gene TRBJ2-7; 7 bases are shared with TRBD2. This clonotype was sampled from a male donor in good health and CMV-seronegative. The source material was PBMCs. For the CDR3, the DNA is TGCGCCAGCAGCTTGAACCGGGAGGTTACCTACGAGCAGTACTTC. This encodes CASSLNREVTYEQYF.